This note documents a single TCR beta chain sequence. The CDR3 runs to 15 residues. Trimming took 0 bases from V and 5 from J, leaving 14 bases between them. Germline V CDR1 and CDR2: SEHNR, FQNEAQ (reference sequence). Here immunoSEQ multiplex PCR was the method, and the copy in TCRdb shows in-frame clones only, minus some. This repertoire shows tens of thousands of clones, around nine tenths found once; its top ten account for about a quarter. The data were taken from a study of OX40 agonist ivuxolimab in advanced cancers. Study-wide background: Dose-escalation patients were diagnosed with hepatocellular carcinoma, melanoma, renal cell cancer or head and neck cancer.

This sample comprised CD4+ or CD8+ T cells sorted from blood, obtained in a trial of the OX40 agonist ivuxolimab. The V call is TRBV7-9, the J call TRBJ2-7, with D possibly matching TRBD1 (6 bases). This sequence originates from an adult with an advanced solid tumor such as melanoma, head and neck, liver or kidney cancer. This CDR3 is CASSLAETAGDEQYF. As DNA, the CDR3 is TGTGCCAGCAGCTTAGCCGAAACCGCAGGGGACGAGCAGTACTTC.